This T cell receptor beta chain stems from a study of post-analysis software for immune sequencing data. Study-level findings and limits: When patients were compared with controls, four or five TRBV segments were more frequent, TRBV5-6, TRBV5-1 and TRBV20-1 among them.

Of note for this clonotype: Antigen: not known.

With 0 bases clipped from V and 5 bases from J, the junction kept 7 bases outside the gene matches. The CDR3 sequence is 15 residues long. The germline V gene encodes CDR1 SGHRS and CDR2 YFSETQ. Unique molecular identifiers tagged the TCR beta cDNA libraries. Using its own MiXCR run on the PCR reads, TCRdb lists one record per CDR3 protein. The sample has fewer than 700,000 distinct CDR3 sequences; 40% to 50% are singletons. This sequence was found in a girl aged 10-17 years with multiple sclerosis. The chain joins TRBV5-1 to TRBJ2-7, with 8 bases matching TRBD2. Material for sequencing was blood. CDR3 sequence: CASSLVTSGSDEQYF. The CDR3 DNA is TGCGCCAGCAGCTTGGTAACTAGCGGTAGTGACGAGCAGTACTTC.